This TCR beta chain appears in the sequencing data of a study of regulatory T cells in long-lasting Graves disease. As to time point: persistent/refractory GD, antithyroid drugs over 5 years with positive TRAb. Generation of the TCR library employed RNA extracted from PBMCs. American Thyroid Association guidelines were used to diagnose Graves' disease. Researchers made TCR beta libraries by using iRepertoire HTBI primers and running Arm-PCR on CDR3 regions. Authors' processing steps: Among the samples, around 58 TRBV and more than twelve TRBJ segments were identified. TCRdb re-called the multiplex PCR reads with MiXCR, one entry per CDR3 protein. What appears here as the V and J calls and clone size reflects TCRdb's work, not the paper's. The data show roughly 450,000 distinct CDR3 sequences, roughly a quarter seen once. This clonotype was detected many times. Antigen: not known. Study-wide results and limits: The persistent group shared 2,500 to 3,000 public clonotypes, more than the 950 to 1,000 shared by new patients.

The source is a female donor with Graves disease. The material was peripheral blood mononuclear cells (PBMCs), obtained when the disease was refractory, from a patient treated with antithyroid drugs.

CDR3 in DNA: TGTGCCAGCCATGACGGGCAAGAGACCCAGTACTTC. This translates into CASHDGQETQYF. This chain connects TRBV30 to TRBJ2-5; D remains unclear. The V and J ends lost 8 bases and 2 bases respectively, with 12 bases between them. Germline CDR1 and CDR2: GTSNPN and SVGIG (reference sequence). The CDR3 totals 12 residues.